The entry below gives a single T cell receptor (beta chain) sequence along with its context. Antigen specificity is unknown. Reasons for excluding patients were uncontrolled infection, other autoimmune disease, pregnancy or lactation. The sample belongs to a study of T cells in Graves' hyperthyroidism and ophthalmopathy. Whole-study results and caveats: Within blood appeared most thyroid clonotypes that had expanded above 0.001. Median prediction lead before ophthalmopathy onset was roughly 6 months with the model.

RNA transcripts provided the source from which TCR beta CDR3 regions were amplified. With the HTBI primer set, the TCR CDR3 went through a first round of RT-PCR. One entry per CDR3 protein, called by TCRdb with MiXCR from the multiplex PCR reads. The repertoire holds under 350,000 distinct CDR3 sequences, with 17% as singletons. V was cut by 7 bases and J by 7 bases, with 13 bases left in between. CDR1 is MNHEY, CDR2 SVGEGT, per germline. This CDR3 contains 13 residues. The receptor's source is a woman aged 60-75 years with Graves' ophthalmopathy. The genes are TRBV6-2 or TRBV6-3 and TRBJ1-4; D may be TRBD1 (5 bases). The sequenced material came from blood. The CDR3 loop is CASTDGTSEKLFF. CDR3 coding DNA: TGTGCCAGCACCGACGGGACCTCTGAAAAACTGTTTTTT.